This TCR beta chain is from a study of OX40 agonist ivuxolimab in advanced cancers. This clone was seen a single time. What it recognizes is unknown. Some clones are missing from TCRdb's copy, which holds only in-frame ones; the method was immunoSEQ multiplex PCR. The data contain some 44,000 clones, approximately 84% of them singletons. From germline, CDR1 is SQVTM and CDR2 ANQGSEA. Trimming stripped 0 bases from V and 1 base from J, with 9 bases between. This CDR3 contains 14 residues. Whole-study results and caveats: Expanded peripheral T cell antigen specificity was not determined.

The starting material was CD4+ or CD8+ T cells sorted from blood, obtained in a trial of the OX40 agonist ivuxolimab. The clonotype was recovered from an adult with an advanced solid tumor such as melanoma, head and neck, liver or kidney cancer. The chain combines TRBV29-1 with TRBJ1-1; no firm D call. The CDR3, as DNA: TGCAGCGTTGAAGATCCCGCCGGGAACACTGAAGCTTTCTTT. Protein sequence: CSVEDPAGNTEAFF.